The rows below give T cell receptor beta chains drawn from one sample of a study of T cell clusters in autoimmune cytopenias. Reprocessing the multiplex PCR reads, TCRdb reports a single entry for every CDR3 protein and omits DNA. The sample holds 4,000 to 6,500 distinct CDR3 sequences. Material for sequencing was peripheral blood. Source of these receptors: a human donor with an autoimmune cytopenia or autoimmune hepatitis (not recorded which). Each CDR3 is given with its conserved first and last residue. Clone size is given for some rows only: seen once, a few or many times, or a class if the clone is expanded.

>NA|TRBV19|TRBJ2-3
CASSLGRGGSSTDTQYF
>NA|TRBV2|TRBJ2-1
CASRSDRNEQFF
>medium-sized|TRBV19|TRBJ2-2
CASSLDRPLSPGELFF
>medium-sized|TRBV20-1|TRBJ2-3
CSARATARDTQYF
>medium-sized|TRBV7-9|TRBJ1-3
CASSLVGTTLYF
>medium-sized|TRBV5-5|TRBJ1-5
CASSPPGIQPQHF
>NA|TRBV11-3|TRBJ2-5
CASSLFALGTARALREETQYF
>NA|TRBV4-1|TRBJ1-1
CASSRGQSTEAFF
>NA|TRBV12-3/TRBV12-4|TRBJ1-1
CASSPMGGTEAFF
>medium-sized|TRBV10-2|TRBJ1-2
CASSDGTGYGYTF
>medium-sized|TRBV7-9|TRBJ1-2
CASSLARANYGYTF
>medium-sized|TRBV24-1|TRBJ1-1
CATRAGTGNTEAFF
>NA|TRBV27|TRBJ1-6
CASSTYLGTANSPLHF
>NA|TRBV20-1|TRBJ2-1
CSAKKLGQGNNEQFF
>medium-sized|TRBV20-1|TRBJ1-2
CSARDAGTATNYGYTF